The clone carrying this T cell receptor beta chain turned up a few times. Its cognate antigen is unknown. Germline assignment: CDR1 LGHNA and CDR2 YSLEER. The CDR3 extends over 14 amino acids. The V and J ends lost 4 bases and 6 bases respectively, with 15 bases between them. Researchers used 5'RACE with constant-segment primers to make TCR alpha and TCR beta cDNA libraries that carry sample barcodes and UMIs. TCRdb ran MiXCR on the 5' RACE reads and lists one entry per CDR3 protein. The table has roughly 580,000 distinct CDR3 sequences, roughly 18% seen once. This entry belongs to a study of T-cell memory formation after mild COVID-19. Regarding the study as a whole: Later expanders leaned CD4+, whereas day 15 to 85 contracting clones were balanced CD4/CD8.

V gene TRBV4-3 combines with J gene TRBJ1-2; unclear D gene. The clonotype originates from an adult woman who had mild COVID-19 (a few samples of this study predate the infection). Cell type and time point are not known. Sample: PBMCs or a T cell subset sorted from them (not recorded which). CDR3 nucleotide sequence: TGCGCCAGCAGCCCAGTTCGGTTCCTCGATGGCTACACCTTC. Translated, it gives CASSPVRFLDGYTF.